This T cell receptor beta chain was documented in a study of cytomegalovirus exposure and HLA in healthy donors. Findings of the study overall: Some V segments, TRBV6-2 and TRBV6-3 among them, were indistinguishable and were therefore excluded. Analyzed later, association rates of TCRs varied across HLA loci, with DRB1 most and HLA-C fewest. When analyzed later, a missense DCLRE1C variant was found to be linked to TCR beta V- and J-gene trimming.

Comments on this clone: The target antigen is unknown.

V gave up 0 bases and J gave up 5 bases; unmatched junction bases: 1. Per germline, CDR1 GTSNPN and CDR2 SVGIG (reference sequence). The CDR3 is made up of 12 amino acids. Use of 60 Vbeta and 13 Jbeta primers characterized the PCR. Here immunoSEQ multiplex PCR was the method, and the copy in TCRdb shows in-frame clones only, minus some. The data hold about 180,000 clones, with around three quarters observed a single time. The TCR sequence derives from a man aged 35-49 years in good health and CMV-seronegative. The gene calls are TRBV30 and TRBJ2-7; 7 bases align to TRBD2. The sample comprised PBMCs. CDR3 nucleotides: TGTGCCTGGAGTGTACTAGCGCACGAGCAGTACTTC. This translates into CAWSVLAHEQYF.